The 20 T cell receptor beta chains in this list originate from one sample, sequenced in a study of control samples from healthy donors and cancer patients. Sequencing used immunoSEQ multiplex PCR; TCRdb keeps in-frame clones, though not all of them. The sample records around 130,000 clones, roughly 88% being singletons. What was sequenced was blood. These receptors were collected from a man in his fifties in good health.

The rearrangement joins TRBV23-1 to TRBJ2-7; the D call may be TRBD1 or TRBD2 (6 bases each). TRBV23-1 is treated as an ORF (open reading frame) with a function not yet certain. This CDR3 is 18 amino acids long. Trimming took off 6 bases at V and 2 bases at J, with 26 bases between the two ends. In DNA, the CDR3 is TGCGCCAGCAGCCAGCCAGACCCAGGTCTGCGGGACACCTACGAGCAGTACTTC. This gives the protein CASSQPDPGLRDTYEQYF.

This clone turned up a few times. The V and J genes are TRBV29-1 and TRBJ1-3; D gene ambiguous. The germline V and J ends were trimmed by 7 bases and 0 bases, with 10 bases remaining between them. Germline-derived CDR1 and CDR2 are SQVTM and ANQGSEA. CDR3 length: 13 amino acids. CDR3 amino acids: CSASEASGNTIYF. The CDR3 region has the DNA TGCAGCGCTAGTGAAGCCTCTGGAAACACCATATATTTT.

The V call is TRBV7-3, the J call TRBJ2-1; TRBD2 might be the D (6 bases). There are 13 residues in the CDR3. Germline CDR1 is SGHTA and CDR2 is FQGTGA. With 5 bases removed from V and 7 bases from J, the gap between germline ends came to 12 bases. The CDR3 reads CASSAGWGNEQFF. In DNA form, the CDR3 reads TGTGCCAGCAGCGCGGGGTGGGGGAATGAGCAGTTCTTC.

This clone has more than one count but fewer than ten. This chain's CDR3 is CATRTGIEKLFF. In nucleotides, the CDR3 is TGTGCCACCAGGACAGGGATTGAAAAACTGTTTTTT. The chain is built from TRBV27 and TRBJ1-4; 8 nucleotides match TRBD1. Germline-derived CDR1 and CDR2 are MNHEY and SMNVEV (reference sequence). This CDR3 contains 12 residues. J gave up 7 bases and V 10 bases, and 5 bases lay outside the gene matches.

The rearrangement uses TRBV15 and TRBJ1-4; no definite D call. The CDR3 covers 16 residues. Looked up from germline, CDR1 is LNHNV and CDR2 is YYDKDF (reference sequence). Trimming removed 0 bases from V and 1 base from J, with 9 bases in between. The CDR3 region has the DNA TGTGCCACCAGCAGAGATAACGGCTTAACTAATGAAAAACTGTTTTTT. This gives the protein CATSRDNGLTNEKLFF.

This rearrangement joins TRBV3-1 (or the pseudogene TRBV3-2) to TRBJ1-2; D is undetermined. The CDR3 is 14 residues long. Germline CDR1 and CDR2: LGHDT and YNNKEL (reference sequence). V lost 1 base and J 2 bases, leaving 8 bases between the germline ends. CDR3 in DNA: TGTGCCAGCAGCCAAGCTAATTCAAACTATGGCTACACCTTC. This encodes CASSQANSNYGYTF.

The rearrangement joins TRBV9 to TRBJ2-1; TRBD2 matches 7 bases. Germline CDR1 and CDR2: SGDLS and YYNGEE. The CDR3 spans 15 residues. V shed 1 base, J shed 0 bases, and the junction held 1 base outside the gene matches. CDR3 in amino acids: CASSVLADSYNEQFF. The CDR3 coding sequence is TGTGCCAGCAGCGTACTAGCGGACTCCTACAATGAGCAGTTCTTC.

The rearrangement uses TRBV7-9 and TRBJ1-1; 11 nucleotides agree with TRBD1. The CDR3 is made up of 15 amino acids. Germline V gives CDR1 SEHNR, CDR2 FQNEAQ (reference sequence). The V and J ends lost 4 bases and 4 bases, in that order; junction bases with no gene match: 5. CDR3 in DNA: TGTGCCAGCAGCTCACAAGGACAGGGGGCCACTGAAGCTTTCTTT. This gives the protein CASSSQGQGATEAFF. Full variable domain (remainder filled in from reference TRBV7-9 and TRBJ1-1): DTGVSQNPRHKITKRGQNVTFRCDPISEHNRLYWYRQTLGQGPEFLTYFQNEAQLEKSRLLSDRFSAERPKGSFSTLEIQRTEQGDSAMYLCASSSQGQGATEAFFGQGTRLTVV.

The CDR3 DNA is TGTGCCAGCAGCTTGGGCAGGGGATACACCGGGGAGCTGTTTTTT. Translation: CASSLGRGYTGELFF. The chain uses TRBV5-6 and TRBJ2-2; perhaps TRBD1 as D (6 bases). Trimming took 0 bases from V and 3 from J, leaving 9 bases between them. Germline CDR1 reads SGHDT; CDR2 reads YYEEEE. The CDR3 is made up of 15 amino acids. The variable domain in full, completed from reference TRBV5-6 and TRBJ2-2, reads DAGVTQSPTHLIKTRGQQVTLRCSPKSGHDTVSWYQQALGQGPQFIFQYYEEEERQRGNFPDRFSGHQFPNYSSELNVNALLLGDSALYLCASSLGRGYTGELFFGEGSRLTVL.

The rearrangement uses TRBV5-3 and TRBJ1-4; 11 nucleotides match TRBD1. TRBV5-3 is an ORF, with its function uncertain. Trimming at V came to 8 bases and at J to 0 bases, leaving 9 bases not matched to a gene. The CDR3 is 17 residues long. CDR3 sequence reads: CASYGTGGVSTNEKLFF. CDR3 coding DNA: TGTGCCAGCTACGGGACAGGGGGTGTGTCAACTAATGAAAAACTGTTTTTT.

This clone was counted only a few times. The chain uses TRBV10-2 and TRBJ1-5; TRBD1 matches at 9 bases. Germline CDR1 and CDR2: WSHSY and SAAADI. The CDR3 has 15 residues. V trimming: 3 bases; J trimming: 2 bases; junction bases outside the gene matches: 2. CDR3 sequence: CASSERTGGNQPQHF. DNA of the CDR3: TGCGCCAGCAGTGAAAGGACAGGGGGCAATCAGCCCCAGCATTTT.

The chain has TRBV27 and TRBJ2-7; either TRBD1 or TRBD2 may supply D (5 bases each). Trimming took 3 bases from V and 1 from J, leaving 13 bases between them. This CDR3 is 15 amino acids long. CDR1 is MNHEY and CDR2 is SMNVEV in the germline V gene (reference sequence). The CDR3 sequence is CASSFWQGGSYEQYF. The CDR3 region has the DNA TGTGCCAGCAGTTTTTGGCAGGGCGGGTCCTACGAGCAGTACTTC.

The V gene is TRBV7-9, the J gene TRBJ1-3; D is ambiguous. Trimming removed 6 bases from V and 4 bases from J, with 16 bases in between. Germline-derived CDR1 and CDR2 are SEHNR and FQNEAQ (reference sequence). The CDR3 sequence is 15 residues long. The CDR3 coding sequence is TGTGCCAGCAGTTACACACAAACGGAAGGAAACACCATATATTTT. Translating gives CASSYTQTEGNTIYF.

CDR3 loop: CASSWGRPGGYTF. CDR3 DNA sequence: TGTGCCAGCAGCTGGGGACGGCCAGGAGGCTACACCTTC. V gene TRBV5-8 combines with J gene TRBJ1-2; D might be TRBD1 (5 bases). There are 13 residues in the CDR3. Germline loops: CDR1 SGHTS, CDR2 YDEGEE. Trimming took off 3 bases at V and 8 bases at J, with 14 bases between the two ends. Drawing the rest from reference TRBV5-8 and TRBJ1-2, the complete variable domain is EAGVTQSPTHLIKTRGQQATLRCSPISGHTSVYWYQQALGLGLQFLLWYDEGEERNRGNFPPRFSGRQFPNYSSELNVNALELEDSALYLCASSWGRPGGYTFGSGTRLTVV.

This clone occurred a few times. V gene TRBV4-1 combines with J gene TRBJ2-5, with 9 bases that match TRBD1. From germline, CDR1 is MGHRA and CDR2 YSYEKL. This CDR3 comprises 15 residues. V lost 3 bases and J lost 5; bases outside the gene matches: 7. The CDR3 nucleotides read TGCGCCAGCAGCCAGGGACAGGGACTATGGGAGACCCAGTACTTC. It is translated as CASSQGQGLWETQYF.

The rearrangement joins TRBV5-6 to TRBJ2-3; 11 nucleotides line up with TRBD1. Germline-derived CDR1 and CDR2 are SGHDT and YYEEEE. V lost 4 bases to trimming and J lost 2 bases; unmatched junction nucleotides: 9. The CDR3 has 17 residues. The CDR3 loop reads CASSRTGGFTPTDTQYF. As DNA, the CDR3 is TGTGCCAGCAGCCGGACAGGGGGCTTCACACCCACAGATACGCAGTATTTT.

This rearrangement joins TRBV25-1 to TRBJ2-5; no clear D gene. V was cut by 3 bases and J by 5 bases, with 13 bases left in between. Germline CDR1 reads MGHDK; CDR2 reads SYGVNS. CDR3 length: 14 residues. The CDR3 loop is CASSEGGRVETQYF. CDR3 coding DNA: TGTGCCAGCAGTGAGGGCGGACGGGTGGAGACCCAGTACTTC.

V gene TRBV27 combines with J gene TRBJ1-2; no clear D. Per the germline V gene, CDR1 is MNHEY and CDR2 is SMNVEV (reference sequence). V lost 4 bases and J lost 2, with 11 bases in between. The CDR3 contains 14 residues. The CDR3 DNA follows: TGTGCCAGCAGTTCCCTGGGGTCCAACTATGGCTACACCTTC. Translation: CASSSLGSNYGYTF.

This clone was found once. The V call is TRBV27, the J call TRBJ2-1; D could derive from TRBD1 or TRBD2 (5 bases each). The V end was cut by 1 base, the J end by 1 base, with 8 bases between. Germline V gives CDR1 MNHEY, CDR2 SMNVEV (reference sequence). CDR3 length: 15 amino acids. In nucleotides, the CDR3 is TGTGCCAGCAGTTTATGGGGGATGTCCTACAATGAGCAGTTCTTC. Encoded protein: CASSLWGMSYNEQFF.

The CDR3 coding sequence is TGTGCCAGCAGTGGCGACAGCCTTGAAGCTTTCTTT. It is translated as CASSGDSLEAFF. The rearrangement joins TRBV2 to TRBJ1-1; a weak D match, TRBD1 (5 bases). In germline, CDR1 is SNHLY, CDR2 FYNNEI. The CDR3 is 12 amino acids. Between the trimmed V and J ends, which lost 4 bases and 7 bases, there was a span of 10 bases.